This T cell receptor (beta chain) was observed in a study of regulatory T cells in long-lasting Graves disease. Study-level points and caveats: Having only a small sample size may have limited accuracy. Persistent-disease Graves' patients showed less TCR diversity than new cases.

This clonotype has just a few counts. Its antigen is not known. Time point specified: newly diagnosed GD, antithyroid drugs for less than 3 months. PBMCs were the source of the RNA used for TCR sequencing. TCR beta libraries were built with iRepertoire HTBI primers and Arm-PCR of CDR3 regions. A single record per CDR3 protein comes from TCRdb applying MiXCR to the multiplex PCR reads. Of hundreds of thousands of distinct CDR3 sequences in the sample, 15% to 20% were seen once. The germline V and J ends were trimmed by 10 bases and 5 bases, with 21 bases remaining between them. From germline, CDR1 is MNHNS and CDR2 SASEGT. The CDR3 is made up of 14 amino acids. This same sample was also part of a study on T cells in Graves' hyperthyroidism and ophthalmopathy. That study reports: Primed by the HTBI set, a first-round RT-PCR was run on the TCR CDR3.

V and J are TRBV6-1 and TRBJ2-7; the D call may be TRBD1 or TRBD2 (5 bases each). This clonotype was sampled from a woman aged 40-65 years with Graves disease. The source material was peripheral blood mononuclear cells (PBMCs), sampled at new diagnosis, from a patient treated with antithyroid drugs. The CDR3 reads CATYRDPISDEQYF. The CDR3 bases are TGTGCCACCTACCGGGACCCAATTTCGGACGAGCAGTACTTC.